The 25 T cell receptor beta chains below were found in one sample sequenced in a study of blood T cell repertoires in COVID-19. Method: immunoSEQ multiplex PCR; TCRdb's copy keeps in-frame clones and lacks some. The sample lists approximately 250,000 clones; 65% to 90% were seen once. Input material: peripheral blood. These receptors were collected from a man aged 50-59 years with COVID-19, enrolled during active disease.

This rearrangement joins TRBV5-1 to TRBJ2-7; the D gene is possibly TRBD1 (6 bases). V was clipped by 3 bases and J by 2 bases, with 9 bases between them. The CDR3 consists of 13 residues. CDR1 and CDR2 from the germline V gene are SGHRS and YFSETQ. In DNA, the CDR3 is TGCGCCAGCAGCTCACGGACAGCCTACGAGCAGTACTTC. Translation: CASSSRTAYEQYF.

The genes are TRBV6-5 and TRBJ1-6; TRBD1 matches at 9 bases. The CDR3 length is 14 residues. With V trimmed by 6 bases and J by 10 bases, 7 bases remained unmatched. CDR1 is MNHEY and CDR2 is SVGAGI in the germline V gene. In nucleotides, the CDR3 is TGTGCCAGCAGCCGACAGGGGGAAAACTCACCCCTCCACTTT. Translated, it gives CASSRQGENSPLHF.

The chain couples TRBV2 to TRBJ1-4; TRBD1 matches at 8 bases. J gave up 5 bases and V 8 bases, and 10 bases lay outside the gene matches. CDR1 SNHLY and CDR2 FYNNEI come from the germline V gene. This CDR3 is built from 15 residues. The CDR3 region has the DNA TGTGCCAGCGCCACAAGGACAGGGCCCAATGAAAAACTGTTTTTT. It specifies CASATRTGPNEKLFF. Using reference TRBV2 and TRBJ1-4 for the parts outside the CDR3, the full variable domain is EPEVTQTPSHQVTQMGQEVILRCVPISNHLYFYWYRQILGQKVEFLVSFYNNEISEKSEIFDDQFSVERPDGSNFTLKIRSTKLEDSAMYFCASATRTGPNEKLFFGSGTQLSVL.

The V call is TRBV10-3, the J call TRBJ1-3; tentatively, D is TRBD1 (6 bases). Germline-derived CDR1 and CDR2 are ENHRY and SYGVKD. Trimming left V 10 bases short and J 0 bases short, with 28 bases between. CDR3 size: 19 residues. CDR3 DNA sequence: TGTGCCACGTTTACCGAGGGATATGTAGGGGGGGCCTCTGGAAACACCATATATTTT. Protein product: CATFTEGYVGGASGNTIYF.

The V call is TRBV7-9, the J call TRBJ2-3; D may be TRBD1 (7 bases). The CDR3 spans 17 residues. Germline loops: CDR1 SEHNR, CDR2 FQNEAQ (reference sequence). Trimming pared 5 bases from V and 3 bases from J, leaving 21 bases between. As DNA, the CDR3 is TGTGCCAGCAGCCCCACCCGGGGTTCAGGGGGGACAGATACGCAGTATTTT. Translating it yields CASSPTRGSGGTDTQYF. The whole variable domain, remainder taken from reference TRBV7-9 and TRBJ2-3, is DTGVSQNPRHKITKRGQNVTFRCDPISEHNRLYWYRQTLGQGPEFLTYFQNEAQLEKSRLLSDRFSAERPKGSFSTLEIQRTEQGDSAMYLCASSPTRGSGGTDTQYFGPGTRLTVL.

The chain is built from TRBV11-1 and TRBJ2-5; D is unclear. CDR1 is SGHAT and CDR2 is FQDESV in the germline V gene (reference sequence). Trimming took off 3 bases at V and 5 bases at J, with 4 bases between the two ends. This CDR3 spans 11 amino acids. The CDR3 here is CASSLGETQYF. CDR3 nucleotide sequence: TGTGCCAGCAGCTTGGGCGAGACCCAGTACTTC.

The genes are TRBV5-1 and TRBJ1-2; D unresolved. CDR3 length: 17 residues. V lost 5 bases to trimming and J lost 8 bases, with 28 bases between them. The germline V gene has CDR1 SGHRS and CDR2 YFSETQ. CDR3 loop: CASSFSPGGYSVGGYTF. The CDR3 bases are TGCGCCAGCAGTTTCAGTCCGGGAGGGTACAGTGTCGGAGGCTACACCTTC.

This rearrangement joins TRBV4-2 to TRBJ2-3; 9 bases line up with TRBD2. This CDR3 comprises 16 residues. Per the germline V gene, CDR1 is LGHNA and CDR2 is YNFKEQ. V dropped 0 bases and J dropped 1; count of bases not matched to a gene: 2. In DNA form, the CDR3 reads TGTGCCAGCAGCCAAGAAGCTAGCGGGGGCACAGATACGCAGTATTTT. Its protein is CASSQEASGGTDTQYF.

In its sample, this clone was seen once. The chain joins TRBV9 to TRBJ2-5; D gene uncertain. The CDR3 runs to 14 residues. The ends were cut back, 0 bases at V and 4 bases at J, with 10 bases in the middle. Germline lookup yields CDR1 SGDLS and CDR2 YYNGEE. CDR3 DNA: TGTGCCAGCAGCGTAGCACACTCGGGAGAGACCCAGTACTTC. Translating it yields CASSVAHSGETQYF.

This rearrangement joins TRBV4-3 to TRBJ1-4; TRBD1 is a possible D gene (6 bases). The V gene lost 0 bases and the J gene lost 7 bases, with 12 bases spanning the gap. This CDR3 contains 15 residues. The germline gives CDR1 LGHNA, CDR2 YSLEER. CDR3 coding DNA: TGCGCCAGCAGCCAAGATCGGACAGCATTTGAAAAACTGTTTTTT. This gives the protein CASSQDRTAFEKLFF.

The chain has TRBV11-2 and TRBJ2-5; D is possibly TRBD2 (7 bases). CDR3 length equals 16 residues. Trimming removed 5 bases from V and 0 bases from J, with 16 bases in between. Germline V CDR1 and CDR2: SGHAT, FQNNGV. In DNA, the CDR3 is TGTGCCAGCAGCCCACGCGGGGGCTCGTACCAAGAGACCCAGTACTTC. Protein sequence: CASSPRGGSYQETQYF.

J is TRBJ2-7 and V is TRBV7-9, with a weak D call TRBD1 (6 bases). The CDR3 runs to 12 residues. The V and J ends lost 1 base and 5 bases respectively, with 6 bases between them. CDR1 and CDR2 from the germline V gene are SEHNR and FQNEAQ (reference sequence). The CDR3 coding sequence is TGTGCCAGCAGCTTAGACAGGGACGAGCAGTACTTC. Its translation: CASSLDRDEQYF.

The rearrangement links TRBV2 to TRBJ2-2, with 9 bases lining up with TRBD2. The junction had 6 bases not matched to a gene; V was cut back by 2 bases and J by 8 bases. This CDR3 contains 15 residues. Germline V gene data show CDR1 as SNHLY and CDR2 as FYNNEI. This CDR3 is CASSERLAGSGELFF. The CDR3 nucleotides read TGTGCCAGCAGTGAACGTCTAGCGGGGTCTGGGGAGCTGTTTTTT.

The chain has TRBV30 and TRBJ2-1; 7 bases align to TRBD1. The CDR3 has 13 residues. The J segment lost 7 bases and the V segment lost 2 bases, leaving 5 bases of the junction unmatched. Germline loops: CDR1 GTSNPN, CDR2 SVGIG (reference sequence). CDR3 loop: CAWSINRGNEQFF. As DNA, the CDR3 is TGTGCCTGGAGTATTAACAGGGGTAATGAGCAGTTCTTC.

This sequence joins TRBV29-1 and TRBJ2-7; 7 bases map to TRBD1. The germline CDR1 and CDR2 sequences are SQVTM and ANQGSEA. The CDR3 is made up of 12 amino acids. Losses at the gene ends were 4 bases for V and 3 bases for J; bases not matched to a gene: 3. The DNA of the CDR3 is TGCAGCGTTGGGGCAGGGGGCTACGAGCAGTACTTC. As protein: CSVGAGGYEQYF.

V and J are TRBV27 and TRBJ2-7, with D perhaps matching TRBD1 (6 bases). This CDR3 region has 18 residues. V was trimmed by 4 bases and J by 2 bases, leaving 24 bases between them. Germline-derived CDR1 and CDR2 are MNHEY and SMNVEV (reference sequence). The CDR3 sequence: CASSSYRRRQDSPYEQYF. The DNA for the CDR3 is TGTGCCAGCAGTTCTTATCGCCGTCGACAGGATTCACCCTACGAGCAGTACTTC.

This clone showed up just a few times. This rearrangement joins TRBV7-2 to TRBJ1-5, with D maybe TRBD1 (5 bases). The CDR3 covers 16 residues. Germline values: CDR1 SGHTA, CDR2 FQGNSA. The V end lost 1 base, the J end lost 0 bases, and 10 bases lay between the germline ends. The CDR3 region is CASSLVVTDSNQPQHF. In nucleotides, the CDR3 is TGTGCCAGCAGCTTAGTTGTGACAGATAGCAATCAGCCCCAGCATTTT.

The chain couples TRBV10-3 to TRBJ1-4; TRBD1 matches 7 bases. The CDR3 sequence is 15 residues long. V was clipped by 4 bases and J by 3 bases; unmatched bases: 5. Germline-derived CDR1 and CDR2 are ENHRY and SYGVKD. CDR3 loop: CAISADRVANEKLFF. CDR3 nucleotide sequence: TGTGCCATCAGTGCCGACAGGGTTGCTAATGAAAAACTGTTTTTT.

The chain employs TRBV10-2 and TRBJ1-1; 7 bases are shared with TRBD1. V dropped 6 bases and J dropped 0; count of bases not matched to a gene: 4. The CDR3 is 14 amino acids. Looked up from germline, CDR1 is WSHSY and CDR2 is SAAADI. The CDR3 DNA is TGCGCCAGCAGAGACCAGGGGGTGAACACTGAAGCTTTCTTT. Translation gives CASRDQGVNTEAFF.

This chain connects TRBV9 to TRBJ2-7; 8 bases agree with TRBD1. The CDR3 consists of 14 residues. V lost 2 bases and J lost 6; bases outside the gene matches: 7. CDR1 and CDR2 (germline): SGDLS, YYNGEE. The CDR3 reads CASSVDRVGGEQYF. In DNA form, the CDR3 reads TGTGCCAGCAGCGTGGACAGGGTAGGTGGCGAGCAGTACTTC.

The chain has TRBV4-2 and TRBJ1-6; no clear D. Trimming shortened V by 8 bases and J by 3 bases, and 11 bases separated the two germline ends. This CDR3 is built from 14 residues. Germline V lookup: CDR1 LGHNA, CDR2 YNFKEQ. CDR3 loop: CASASDIYNSPLHF. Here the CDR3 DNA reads TGTGCCAGCGCGAGTGACATCTATAATTCACCCCTCCACTTT.

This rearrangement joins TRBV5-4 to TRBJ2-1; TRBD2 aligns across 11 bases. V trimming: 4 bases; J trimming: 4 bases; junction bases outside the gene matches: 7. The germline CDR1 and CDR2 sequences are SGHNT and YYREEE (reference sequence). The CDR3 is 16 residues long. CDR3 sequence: CASSMSSGGQYNEQFF. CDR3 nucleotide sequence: TGTGCCAGCAGCATGTCTAGCGGGGGGCAGTACAATGAGCAGTTCTTC.

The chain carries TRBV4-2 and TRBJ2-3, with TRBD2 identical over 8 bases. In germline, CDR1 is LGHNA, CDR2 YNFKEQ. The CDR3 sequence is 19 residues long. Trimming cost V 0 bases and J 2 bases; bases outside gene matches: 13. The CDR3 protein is CASSQEFGVRGADTDTQYF. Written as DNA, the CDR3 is TGTGCCAGCAGCCAAGAGTTCGGGGTGCGGGGGGCCGACACAGATACGCAGTATTTT.

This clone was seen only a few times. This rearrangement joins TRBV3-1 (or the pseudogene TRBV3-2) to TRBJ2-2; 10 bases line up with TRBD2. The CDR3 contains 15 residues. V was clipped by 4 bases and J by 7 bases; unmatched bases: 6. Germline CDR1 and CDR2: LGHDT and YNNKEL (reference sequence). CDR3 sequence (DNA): TGTGCCAGCAGCCCCGGGACTAGCGAAGGCGGGGAGCTGTTTTTT. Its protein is CASSPGTSEGGELFF.

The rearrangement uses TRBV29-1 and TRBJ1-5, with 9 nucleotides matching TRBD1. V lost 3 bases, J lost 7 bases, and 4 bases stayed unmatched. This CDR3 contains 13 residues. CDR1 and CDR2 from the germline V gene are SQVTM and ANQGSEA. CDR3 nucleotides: TGCAGCGTTGAGGCGGGACAGGGCCAGCCCCAGCATTTT. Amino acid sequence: CSVEAGQGQPQHF.